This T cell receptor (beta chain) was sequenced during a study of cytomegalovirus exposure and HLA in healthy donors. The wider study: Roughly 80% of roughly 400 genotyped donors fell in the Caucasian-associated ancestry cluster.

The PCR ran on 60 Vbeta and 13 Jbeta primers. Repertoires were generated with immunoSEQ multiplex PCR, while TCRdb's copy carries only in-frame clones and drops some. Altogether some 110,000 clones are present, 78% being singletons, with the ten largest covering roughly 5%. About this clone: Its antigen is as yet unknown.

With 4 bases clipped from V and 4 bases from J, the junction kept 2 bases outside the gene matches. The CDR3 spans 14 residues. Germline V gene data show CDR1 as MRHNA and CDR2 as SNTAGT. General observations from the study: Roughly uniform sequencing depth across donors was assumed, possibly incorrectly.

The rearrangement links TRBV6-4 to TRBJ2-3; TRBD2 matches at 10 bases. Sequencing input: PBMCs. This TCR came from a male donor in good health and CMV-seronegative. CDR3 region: CASSVAGGADTQYF. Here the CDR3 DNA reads TGTGCCAGCAGTGTAGCGGGAGGAGCAGATACGCAGTATTTT.